This paragraph reports one T cell receptor beta chain. The antigen remains unidentified. This record belongs to a study of untreated major depressive disorder. Each depressed patient was pairwise matched to a non-depressed control for sex, age, current smoking status and body mass index. Around 29 ml of blood was drawn into EDTA tubes. The study, taken as a whole, reports: A comparatively small sample limits the generalizability of these findings.

Sequenced by immunoSEQ multiplex PCR; TCRdb stores in-frame clones only, minus some. Here the sample spans some 21,000 clones, roughly nine tenths being singletons. Germline loops: CDR1 SGHAT, CDR2 FQNNGV. Trimming removed 2 bases from V and 4 bases from J; junction bases left unmatched: 14. This CDR3 comprises 19 residues. The chain carries TRBV11-2 and TRBJ2-2; 9 bases line up with TRBD2. The TCR originated in a woman aged 40 to 50 in good health. Material: CD4+ T cells from PBMCs. The CDR3 bases are TGTGCCAGCAGCTTATCAATATCGGGCGGGAGGGCCTTCACCGGGGAGCTGTTTTTT. Translation: CASSLSISGGRAFTGELFF.